These 29 T cell receptor beta chains originate from one sample sequenced in a study of blood T cell repertoires in COVID-19. The repertoire was sequenced with immunoSEQ multiplex PCR; TCRdb's copy has only in-frame clones and lacks some. The repertoire holds 65,000 to 70,000 clones, with around 84% as singletons. The sample consisted of peripheral blood. Every receptor here comes from a man aged 50-59 years with acute or convalescent COVID-19.

The chain joins TRBV15 to TRBJ1-2, with D maybe TRBD1 (6 bases). In germline, CDR1 is LNHNV, CDR2 YYDKDF (reference sequence). Trimming removed 0 bases from V and 3 bases from J, with 14 bases in between. The CDR3 is 16 amino acids. The CDR3 DNA sequence: TGTGCCACCAGCAGAGATGTAGGGGGACAACACTATGGCTACACCTTC. This codes for CATSRDVGGQHYGYTF.

Turning to this clone: One end of the junction does not line up with germline, which may come from a read error. This chain uses TRBV7-7 with TRBJ2-5, with 8 positions matching TRBD1. Germline V lookup: CDR1 SSHAT, CDR2 FNYEAQ (reference sequence). The CDR3 length is 15 residues. CDR3 bases: TGTGCTAGCAGCCGCTCCGGGACAGGCGAAGAGACCCAGTACTTC. This translates into CASSRSGTGEETQYF.

This sequence joins TRBV4-1 and TRBJ2-1; weak D call: TRBD1 (6 bases). CDR1 MGHRA and CDR2 YSYEKL come from the germline V gene. The CDR3 sequence is 16 residues long. V was cut by 0 bases and J by 4 bases, with 13 bases left in between. The DNA for the CDR3 is TGCGCCAGCAGCCAAGACTGGGGGACACCATACAATGAGCAGTTCTTC. It yields the protein CASSQDWGTPYNEQFF.

V usage is TRBV20-1 and J usage is TRBJ1-2, with D hard to call. The CDR3 sequence is 11 residues long. V was trimmed by 3 bases and J by 6 bases, leaving 8 bases between them. Germline lookup yields CDR1 DFQATT and CDR2 SNEGSKA (reference sequence). The DNA of the CDR3 is TGCAGTGCTAGTTGGAGGGATGGCTACACCTTC. It encodes CSASWRDGYTF.

The J gene is TRBJ2-3, the V gene TRBV7-3, with TRBD2 matching 7 bases. The CDR3 is 15 residues long. J gave up 2 bases and V 2 bases, and 4 bases lay outside the gene matches. Germline-derived CDR1 and CDR2 are SGHTA and FQGTGA. CDR3 coding DNA: TGTGCCAGCAGCTTAGTCGGGACTAACACAGATACGCAGTATTTT. Translated, it gives CASSLVGTNTDTQYF.

This chain connects TRBV6-5 to TRBJ1-3; D gene unclear. Trimming shortened V by 0 bases and J by 0 bases, and 6 bases separated the two germline ends. This CDR3 has 15 residues. Germline V gives CDR1 MNHEY, CDR2 SVGAGI. The CDR3 coding sequence is TGTGCCAGCAGTTACTCGGGCAGCTCTGGAAACACCATATATTTT. It encodes CASSYSGSSGNTIYF.

J is TRBJ2-2 and V is TRBV2; 10 nucleotides match TRBD1. Germline CDR1 reads SNHLY; CDR2 reads FYNNEI. The CDR3 sequence is 15 residues long. The trim removed 6 bases at V and 5 bases at J, leaving 6 bases unmatched. The CDR3 region has the DNA TGTGCCAGCAGGGATCGGACAGGGGGTACCGGGGAGCTGTTTTTT. Protein sequence: CASRDRTGGTGELFF.

J is TRBJ1-2 and V is TRBV9; D gene uncertain. Germline V gene data show CDR1 as SGDLS and CDR2 as YYNGEE. V gave up 3 bases and J gave up 0 bases, with 12 bases separating them. This CDR3 region has 15 residues. The DNA for the CDR3 is TGTGCCAGCAGCGCCGAACCATTAGCTAACTATGGCTACACCTTC. It translates to CASSAEPLANYGYTF. The full variable domain, completed using reference TRBV9 and TRBJ1-2, is DSGVTQTPKHLITATGQRVTLRCSPRSGDLSVYWYQQSLDQGLQFLIQYYNGEERAKGNILERFSAQQFPDLHSELNLSSLELGDSALYFCASSAEPLANYGYTFGSGTRLTVV.

Only one count was recorded for this clone. The rearrangement links TRBV13 to TRBJ2-3, with a weak D call TRBD2 (5 bases). Germline V gene data show CDR1 as PRHDT and CDR2 as FYEKMQ (reference sequence). V was clipped by 5 bases and J by 8 bases, with 8 bases between them. The CDR3 is made up of 11 amino acids. CDR3 bases: TGTGCCAGCAGCGAGGGTTCTACGCAGTATTTT. Its protein is CASSEGSTQYF.

The chain joins TRBV24-1 to TRBJ2-5; D may be TRBD2 (6 bases). Germline loops: CDR1 KGHDR, CDR2 SFDVKD. Trimming shortened V by 5 bases and J by 0 bases, and 15 bases separated the two germline ends. This CDR3 is built from 16 residues. CDR3 nucleotide sequence: TGTGCCACCAGTGGGTCAGGGAGGCCCCACCAAGAGACCCAGTACTTC. This gives the protein CATSGSGRPHQETQYF.

CDR3 protein: CARSLRPGVRTGELFF. The CDR3 DNA reads as TGTGCCAGAAGCTTGCGGCCGGGGGTGCGCACCGGGGAGCTGTTTTTT. V is TRBV7-5 and J is TRBJ2-2; TRBD2 reflects the table's D call only, with no check against the DNA. TRBV7-5 is recorded as a pseudogene. This CDR3 contains 16 residues.

Only a few counts were recorded for this clone. The chain is built from TRBV7-2 and TRBJ1-5; D perhaps matches TRBD1 (6 bases). Germline loops: CDR1 SGHTA, CDR2 FQGNSA. V lost 4 bases and J lost 3, with 10 bases in between. This CDR3 is 14 amino acids long. The CDR3 DNA follows: TGTGCCAGCAGCTCCAGGGGATACAATCAGCCCCAGCATTTT. It is translated as CASSSRGYNQPQHF.

The chain recombines TRBV12-5 with TRBJ1-6, with 8 bases matching TRBD1. Germline V lookup: CDR1 LGHNT, CDR2 FRNRAP. The V and J ends lost 6 bases and 6 bases, in that order; junction bases with no gene match: 7. The CDR3 is 15 residues long. The CDR3 sequence: CASGTGETSNSPLHF. The CDR3, as DNA: TGTGCTAGTGGGACAGGGGAGACTTCTAATTCACCCCTCCACTTT.

The chain uses TRBV7-3 and TRBJ1-5; a weak D match, TRBD1 (6 bases). The CDR3 runs 19 residues. With 4 bases removed from V and 5 bases from J, the gap between germline ends came to 27 bases. Germline assignment: CDR1 SGHTA and CDR2 FQGTGA. Here the CDR3 reads CASSSLRTVKGNMDQPQHF. The DNA of the CDR3 is TGTGCCAGCAGCTCCCTCCGGACAGTCAAGGGCAATATGGATCAGCCCCAGCATTTT. Based on the CDR3 plus reference TRBV7-3 and TRBJ1-5, the full variable domain is GAGVSQTPSNKVTEKGKYVELRCDPISGHTALYWYRQSLGQGPEFLIYFQGTGAADDSGLPNDRFFAVRPEGSVSTLKIQRTERGDSAVYLCASSSLRTVKGNMDQPQHFGDGTRLSIL.

This chain links TRBV7-6 with TRBJ1-1; no clear D gene. Trimming pared 6 bases from V and 4 bases from J, leaving 12 bases between. The germline V gene has CDR1 SGHVS and CDR2 FNYEAQ. This CDR3 spans 13 amino acids. The CDR3 bases are TGTGCCAGCAGTTCTAGGATCGGCACTGAAGCTTTCTTT. Translating it yields CASSSRIGTEAFF.

The chain is built from TRBV6-6 and TRBJ1-4; the D gene is possibly TRBD1 (5 bases). Germline loops: CDR1 MNHNY, CDR2 SVGAGI (reference sequence). Trimming left V 7 bases short and J 8 bases short, with 14 bases between. The CDR3 consists of 13 residues. In nucleotides, the CDR3 is TGTGCCAGCATGCGGGGGGTGAGGGAAAAACTGTTTTTT. Translated: CASMRGVREKLFF.

This chain connects TRBV4-1 to TRBJ2-2; unclear D gene. Germline V gene data show CDR1 as MGHRA and CDR2 as YSYEKL. The CDR3 contains 11 residues. V lost 4 bases and J 8 bases, leaving 5 bases between the germline ends. CDR3 in DNA: TGCGCCAGCAGCCTGAGGGGGGAGCTGTTTTTT. This encodes CASSLRGELFF.

The chain links TRBV9 to TRBJ2-5, with TRBD2 matching 11 bases. The V gene's germline CDR1 is SGDLS and CDR2 YYNGEE. The CDR3 totals 14 residues. V trimming: 3 bases; J trimming: 3 bases; junction bases outside the gene matches: 1. The CDR3: CASSAGLAEETQYF. The DNA of the CDR3 is TGTGCCAGCAGCGCGGGACTAGCGGAAGAGACCCAGTACTTC.

This rearrangement joins TRBV5-1 to TRBJ1-1; unclear D gene. This CDR3 spans 13 amino acids. With 1 base removed from V and 0 bases from J, the gap between germline ends came to 4 bases. The germline V gene encodes CDR1 SGHRS and CDR2 YFSETQ. The CDR3 nucleotides read TGCGCCAGCAGCTTGACACTGAACACTGAAGCTTTCTTT. It specifies CASSLTLNTEAFF. The full variable domain, in which reference TRBV5-1 and TRBJ1-1 provide the parts outside the CDR3, is KAGVTQTPRYLIKTRGQQVTLSCSPISGHRSVSWYQQTPGQGLQFLFEYFSETQRNKGNFPGRFSGRQFSNSRSEMNVSTLELGDSALYLCASSLTLNTEAFFGQGTRLTVV.

The rearrangement joins TRBV7-8 to TRBJ2-5; 8 bases are a match to TRBD1. The length of the CDR3 is 15 residues. In germline, CDR1 is SGHVS, CDR2 FQNEAQ. The ends lost 5 bases at V and 5 bases at J; junction bases unmatched: 10. In DNA form, the CDR3 reads TGTGCCAGCAGCCCGCGGACAGGGTCTGAGGAGACCCAGTACTTC. Protein product: CASSPRTGSEETQYF.

This clone was seen a handful of times. V usage is TRBV14 and J usage is TRBJ2-2, with D perhaps TRBD1 (6 bases). CDR1 is SGHDN and CDR2 is FVKESK in the germline V gene. Deletions cut 3 bases from V and 0 bases from J, with 14 bases between. The CDR3 covers 17 residues. Written as DNA, the CDR3 is TGTGCCAGCAGCCATTCACAGGGACACGCGAACACCGGGGAGCTGTTTTTT. It codes for CASSHSQGHANTGELFF. Full variable domain (outside the CDR3, taken from reference TRBV14 and TRBJ2-2): EAGVTQFPSHSVIEKGQTVTLRCDPISGHDNLYWYRRVMGKEIKFLLHFVKESKQDESGMPNNRFLAERTGGTYSTLKVQPAELEDSGVYFCASSHSQGHANTGELFFGEGSRLTVL.

The J gene is TRBJ2-1, the V gene TRBV28, with a weak D call TRBD1 (6 bases). V was pared by 4 bases and J by 3 bases, with 13 bases between. CDR3 length: 15 residues. The germline V gene encodes CDR1 MDHEN and CDR2 SYDVKM. CDR3 region: CASSWTARNYNEQFF. CDR3 DNA sequence: TGTGCCAGCAGTTGGACAGCGCGCAACTACAATGAGCAGTTCTTC.

The chain carries TRBV7-6 and TRBJ1-3; possibly TRBD1 for D (5 bases). Germline CDR1 SGHVS, CDR2 FNYEAQ. The length of the CDR3 is 18 residues. Trimming took 0 bases from V and 0 from J, leaving 15 bases between them. The DNA for the CDR3 is TGTGCCAGCAGCTTAGCAGTACCAGGGCAATCCTCTGGAAACACCATATATTTT. It codes for CASSLAVPGQSSGNTIYF.

This chain uses TRBV6-5 with TRBJ2-5; D perhaps matches TRBD1 (6 bases). Trimming stripped 10 bases from V and 3 bases from J, with 18 bases between. CDR3 length equals 14 residues. Germline loops: CDR1 MNHEY, CDR2 SVGAGI. The CDR3 nucleotides are TGTGCCACCGACCGGGACACCATAAAAGAGACCCAGTACTTC. Translated: CATDRDTIKETQYF.

The V call is TRBV10-3, the J call TRBJ2-7, with D possibly TRBD2 on 5 matching bases. Germline V gives CDR1 ENHRY, CDR2 SYGVKD. Trimming cost V 10 bases and J 2 bases, with 12 bases left between them. The CDR3 is 12 amino acids. CDR3 DNA: TGTGCCACATCCGGGGAGACCTACGAGCAGTACTTC. Amino acids: CATSGETYEQYF.

The chain joins TRBV2 to TRBJ1-2; 7 nucleotides match TRBD1. V gave up 6 bases and J gave up 4 bases; unmatched junction bases: 5. Germline CDR1 is SNHLY and CDR2 is FYNNEI. This CDR3 is built from 13 residues. CDR3 nucleotide sequence: TGTGCCAGCAGCCGGGGACAGCTCTATGGCTACACCTTC. Translated, it gives CASSRGQLYGYTF.

V is TRBV11-2 and J is TRBJ1-4, with 8 bases identical to TRBD1. The CDR3 is 14 amino acids. Germline V gene lookup returns CDR1 SGHAT and CDR2 FQNNGV. Germline trimming cut 0 bases from V and 8 bases from J; bases unmatched to any gene: 2. CDR3 sequence: CASSLEWTGEKLFF. DNA of the CDR3: TGTGCCAGCAGCTTAGAGTGGACAGGGGAAAAACTGTTTTTT.

J is TRBJ1-1 and V is TRBV4-2, with 7 bases aligning to TRBD1. The CDR3 loop spans 15 amino acids. V shed 3 bases, J shed 3 bases, and the junction held 7 bases outside the gene matches. Germline-derived CDR1 and CDR2 are LGHNA and YNFKEQ. DNA of the CDR3: TGTGCCAGCAGCCAGGGACAGATTGGGGACACTGAAGCTTTCTTT. It encodes CASSQGQIGDTEAFF.

The V gene is TRBV2, the J gene TRBJ1-4, with 8 bases that match TRBD1. Germline CDR1 and CDR2: SNHLY and FYNNEI. This CDR3 is built from 14 residues. V shed 3 bases and J 4 bases; nucleotides not matched to a gene: 1. Written as DNA, the CDR3 is TGTGCCAGCAGTGACGACAGGGGTAATGAAAAACTGTTTTTT. Translating gives CASSDDRGNEKLFF.